The clone carrying this T cell receptor beta chain came up many times. What it binds is not known. Two oligonucleotides, mixed equimolar, formed the beta constant-region primer covering TRBC1 and TRBC2. TCRdb re-called the UMI-ligation and nested PCR reads with MiXCR, one entry per CDR3 protein. This sample has under 150,000 distinct CDR3 sequences, with 17% found just once. After the first PCR, alpha and beta chain libraries were processed separately. Sequential positive selection took CD4 T cells first, then CD8 T cells. The data were obtained in a study of naive and memory T cell subsets. Notes on the study in general: A few larger clonotypes appeared in naive repertoires, especially CD8, possibly memory cells re-expressing CD45RA. Gini index rose across naive, CM, EM and EMRA in CD4 and CD8.

The V gene's germline CDR1 is SGHAT and CDR2 FQNNGV. V shed 5 bases, J shed 7 bases, and the junction held 7 bases outside the gene matches. The CDR3 has 13 amino acids. Material: naive CD4+ T cells from blood. This chain links TRBV11-2 with TRBJ2-7; 8 bases map to TRBD1. The sequence came from a human donor in good health. Here the CDR3 reads CASSPWTGQEQYF. Written as DNA, the CDR3 is TGTGCCAGCAGCCCTTGGACAGGGCAAGAGCAGTACTTC.